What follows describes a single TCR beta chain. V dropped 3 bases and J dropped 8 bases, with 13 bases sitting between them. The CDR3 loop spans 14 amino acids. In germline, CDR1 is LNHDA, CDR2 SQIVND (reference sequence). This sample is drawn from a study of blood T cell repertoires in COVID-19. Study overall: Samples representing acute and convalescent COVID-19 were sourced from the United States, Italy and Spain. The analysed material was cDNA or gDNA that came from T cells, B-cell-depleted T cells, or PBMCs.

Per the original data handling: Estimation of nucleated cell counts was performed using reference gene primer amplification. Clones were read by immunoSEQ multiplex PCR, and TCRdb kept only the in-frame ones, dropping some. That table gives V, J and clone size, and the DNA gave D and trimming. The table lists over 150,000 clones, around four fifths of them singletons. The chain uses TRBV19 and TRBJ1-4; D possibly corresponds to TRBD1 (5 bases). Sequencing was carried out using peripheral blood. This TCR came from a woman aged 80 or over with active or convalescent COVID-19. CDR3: CASSMAQVGEKLFF. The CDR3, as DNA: TGTGCCAGTAGTATGGCACAGGTGGGAGAAAAACTGTTTTTT.